This T cell receptor beta chain emerged from a study of CD8 T cells in ankylosing spondylitis. This clonotype has ten or more counts. Its antigen is undetermined. TCRdb processed the 5' RACE reads anew with MiXCR; each CDR3 protein has one entry. The sample carries 150,000 to 200,000 distinct CDR3 sequences, 15% to 20% recorded once. V dropped 8 bases and J dropped 6; count of bases not matched to a gene: 17. CDR1 and CDR2 (germline): SGHRS, YFSETQ. There are 17 residues in the CDR3. General observations from the study: Ankylosing spondylitis blood seemed to carry a telltale TCR beta motif made of several highly homologous variants.

This clonotype was obtained from a male donor under 30 with ankylosing spondylitis or in good health (not recorded which). The chain has TRBV5-1 and TRBJ2-1; the match to TRBD1 covers 10 bases. The sequencing sample was made of blood, either unsorted or a sorted T cell fraction (not recorded which). In nucleotides, the CDR3 is TGCGCCAGTAGACAGGGGGCCTTATTATCCCCCCCCAATGAGCAGTTCTTC. Encoded protein: CASRQGALLSPPNEQFF.